These T cell receptor beta chains were read from a single sample in a study of cytomegalovirus exposure and HLA in healthy donors. Sequencing was performed with immunoSEQ multiplex PCR; in TCRdb, only in-frame clones are kept and a portion is missing. The sample comprises about 37,000 clones, around 74% of which are singletons, and 6.3% rests with the top ten. Material for sequencing was PBMCs. These receptors all come from a man under 40 in good health and CMV-seronegative. The CDR3 runs from the conserved cysteine through the conserved F or W. A D gene is named only where the DNA matches it firmly. Some rows have no size entry. The others give once, few or many, or a class for an expanded clone.

abundance	v_gene	len	d_gene	j_gene	CDR3nt	CDR3aa
NA	TRBV28	16	TRBD1	TRBJ1-5	TGTGCCAGCAGTCCCCGAGGACAGGGATGGGATCAGCCCCAGCATTTT	CASSPRGQGWDQPQHF
NA	TRBV2	13	NA	TRBJ2-7	TGTGCCAGCAGTCGGACAGCCTCCTACGAGCAGTACTTC	CASSRTASYEQYF
NA	TRBV5-1	16	TRBD1	TRBJ1-2	TGCGCCAGCAGCTTGGGACAGGGTTTCTTGCTCTATGGCTACCCCTTC	CASSLGQGFLLYGYPF
NA	TRBV5-1	15	NA	TRBJ1-1	TGCGCCAGCAGCTGGGGAGACCCCAGTGAGACTGAAGCTTTCTTT	CASSWGDPSETEAFF
NA	TRBV7-9	17	NA	TRBJ2-7	TGTGCCAGCAGCCCAGAGTGGGGGGGCGCTGATAGCGACGAGCAGTACTTC	CASSPEWGGADSDEQYF
NA	TRBV2	18	TRBD2	TRBJ2-5	TGTGCCAGCAGTGAGGGGCTACTAGCGGGAGGCGGGGAAGAGACCCAGTACTTC	CASSEGLLAGGGEETQYF
NA	TRBV10-3	15	TRBD1	TRBJ2-3	TGTGCCATCAGTGAGTCGGACAGGGGTGCAGATACGCAGTATTTT	CAISESDRGADTQYF
NA	TRBV6-1	15	NA	TRBJ1-2	TGTGCCAGCAGTGAACTTCCAGGGGAAGGGTATGGCTACACCTTC	CASSELPGEGYGYTF
NA	TRBV27	12	NA	TRBJ2-5	TGTGCCAGCAGCCCAAGGGGAGGGACCCAGTACTTC	CASSPRGGTQYF
NA	TRBV27	14	NA	TRBJ2-7	TGTGCCAGCAGTTTAGTCGGGAGCTCCTACGAGCAGTACTTC	CASSLVGSSYEQYF
NA	TRBV27	16	TRBD1	TRBJ1-2	TGTGCCAGCAGTTCCTCCGGGACAGGGGGCGCGAGGGGCTACACCTTC	CASSSSGTGGARGYTF
once	TRBV7-2	15	NA	TRBJ1-5	TGTGCCAGCAGCTTAGCGATGGTTGGAGGTCAGCCCCAGCATTTT	CASSLAMVGGQPQHF
few	TRBV2	17	TRBD1	TRBJ1-4	TGTGCCAGTGGAGAGGGACAGGGGTCCCTCATTAATGAAAAACTGTTTTTT	CASGEGQGSLINEKLFF
NA	TRBV7-8	15	NA	TRBJ2-2	TGTGCCAGCAGCTTATTAGTGGCGGGCACCGGGGAGCTGTTTTTT	CASSLLVAGTGELFF
NA	TRBV10-2	15	TRBD2	TRBJ2-5	TGCGCCAGCGCGAGGCCCGGACTAGCTGGGGAGACCCAGTACTTC	CASARPGLAGETQYF
NA	TRBV7-6	14	TRBD1	TRBJ2-7	TGTGCCAGCAGCTCCGGACAGGGCTCCTACGAGCAGTACTTC	CASSSGQGSYEQYF
NA	TRBV5-1	13	NA	TRBJ1-4	TGCGCCAGCAGCTTGTCAGGGAATGAAAAACTGTTTTTT	CASSLSGNEKLFF
once	TRBV5-6	16	TRBD1	TRBJ1-5	TGTGCCAGCAGCTGGGACAGGGGCAAGTCACAACAGCCCCAGCATTTT	CASSWDRGKSQQPQHF
NA	TRBV30	14	TRBD2	TRBJ2-1	TGTGCCTGGGATACTAGCGGACCATACAATGAGCAGTTCTTC	CAWDTSGPYNEQFF
NA	TRBV5-6	12	NA	TRBJ2-7	TGTGCCAGCAGCTCTCAACCCGGCGAGCAGTACTTC	CASSSQPGEQYF
NA	TRBV9	15	NA	TRBJ2-7	TGTGCCAGCAGCCCGAGGGACACGGTCTCCTACGAGCAGTACTTC	CASSPRDTVSYEQYF
NA	TRBV19	13	NA	TRBJ1-2	TGTGCCAGCCAGCCCCGTGGAGGTCTTGGCTACACCTTC	CASQPRGGLGYTF
NA	TRBV6-5	13	NA	TRBJ2-5	TGTGCCAGCAGTTTGGACATCCAAGAGACCCAGTACTTC	CASSLDIQETQYF
NA	TRBV28	18	TRBD2	TRBJ2-7	TGTGCCAGCAGTCCCATTGTGGGGGGGACTAGCGGGAAGTACGAGCAGTACTTC	CASSPIVGGTSGKYEQYF
NA	TRBV18	13	TRBD2	TRBJ2-7	TGTGCCAGTATGGGAGGGAACTCCTACGAGCAGTACTTC	CASMGGNSYEQYF
few	TRBV7-9	14	TRBD1	TRBJ2-1	TGTGCCAGCAGCTACAGGGACAGGGTGGATGAGCAGTTCTTC	CASSYRDRVDEQFF
NA	TRBV4-1	18	NA	TRBJ1-4	TGCGCCAGCAGCCATCACAGCCTCCGCCCTGCAACTAATGAAAAACTGTTTTTT	CASSHHSLRPATNEKLFF
NA	TRBV29-1	15	TRBD1	TRBJ2-7	TGCAGCGGGATCGATGGGACAGGGGGCGGGTACGAGCAGTACTTC	CSGIDGTGGGYEQYF
NA	TRBV6-4	15	TRBD2	TRBJ2-3	TGTGCCAGCAGTGACTCGCGGGGGGGCACAGATACGCAGTATTTT	CASSDSRGGTDTQYF
NA	TRBV30	16	NA	TRBJ1-5	TGTGCCTGGAGAGACGCGAGTATGGGCCCGAATCAGCCCCAGCATTTT	CAWRDASMGPNQPQHF
NA	TRBV21-1	18	NA	TRBJ1-4	TGTGCCAGCAGCAAGGGCCGGGACAGGCTTCCAACTAATGAAAAACTGTTTTTT	CASSKGRDRLPTNEKLFF
NA	TRBV6-1	13	NA	TRBJ2-7	TGTGCCAGCAGGGACCAGGGCACCTACGAGCAGTACTTC	CASRDQGTYEQYF
NA	TRBV5-1	17	TRBD2	TRBJ2-1	TGCGCCAGCAGCTCGAGGACTAGCCTGAGCTCCTACAATGAGCAGTTCTTC	CASSSRTSLSSYNEQFF
NA	TRBV7-8	16	NA	TRBJ1-5	TGTGCCAGCAGCTTAGGTGGGTCAGGTCCCAATCAGCCCCAGCATTTT	CASSLGGSGPNQPQHF
few	TRBV19	15	NA	TRBJ2-1	TGTGCCAGTAGTATCTTGCGGGCCTCCTACAATGAGCAGTTCTTC	CASSILRASYNEQFF
NA	TRBV6-5	14	TRBD1	TRBJ1-2	TGTGCCAGCACAAAACTGGACAGGGGCTATGGCTACCCCTTC	CASTKLDRGYGYPF
NA	TRBV5-5	16	TRBD1	TRBJ1-5	TGTGCCAGCAGCCGAGGCGGGACAGGCCTCAATCAGCCCCAGCATTTT	CASSRGGTGLNQPQHF
NA	TRBV7-6	18	TRBD2	TRBJ2-3	TGTGCCAGCAGCTTAGCGGACCCTCCTAGCGGGAGTTTTGATACGCAGTATTTT	CASSLADPPSGSFDTQYF
once	TRBV29-1	13	TRBD1	TRBJ1-1	TGCAGCGTGCCGGGACAGGCGAACACTGAAGCTTTCTTT	CSVPGQANTEAFF
NA	TRBV5-6	15	NA	TRBJ1-6	TGTGCCAGCAGCTTGGCGGGTGTAGGTAATTCACCCCTCCACTTT	CASSLAGVGNSPLHF
NA	TRBV5-1	15	TRBD1	TRBJ2-5	TGCGCCAGCAGCCCGGACAGGGCTGGAGGAGAGACCCAGTACTTC	CASSPDRAGGETQYF
NA	TRBV5-4	16	NA	TRBJ2-2	TGTGCCAGCAGCCCAAAAACACGTCGCGGCACCGGGGAGCTGTTTTTT	CASSPKTRRGTGELFF